The entry below describes one TCR beta chain. The PCR ran on 60 Vbeta and 13 Jbeta primers. The data were produced by immunoSEQ multiplex PCR, yet TCRdb's version contains in-frame clones alone and is incomplete. The sample includes some 140,000 clones. This sample was taken from a study of cytomegalovirus exposure and HLA in healthy donors. Germline CDR1 and CDR2: SGHTA and FQGTGA. CDR3 size: 15 residues. Trimming left V 3 bases short and J 0 bases short, with 8 bases between. This sequence originates from a middle-aged woman in good health and CMV-seronegative. Specimen: PBMCs. The chain employs TRBV7-3 and TRBJ2-2, with D possibly matching TRBD1 (6 bases). CDR3 in amino acids: CASSLGHPNTGELFF. CDR3 DNA sequence: TGTGCCAGCAGCTTGGGACATCCGAACACCGGGGAGCTGTTTTTT.